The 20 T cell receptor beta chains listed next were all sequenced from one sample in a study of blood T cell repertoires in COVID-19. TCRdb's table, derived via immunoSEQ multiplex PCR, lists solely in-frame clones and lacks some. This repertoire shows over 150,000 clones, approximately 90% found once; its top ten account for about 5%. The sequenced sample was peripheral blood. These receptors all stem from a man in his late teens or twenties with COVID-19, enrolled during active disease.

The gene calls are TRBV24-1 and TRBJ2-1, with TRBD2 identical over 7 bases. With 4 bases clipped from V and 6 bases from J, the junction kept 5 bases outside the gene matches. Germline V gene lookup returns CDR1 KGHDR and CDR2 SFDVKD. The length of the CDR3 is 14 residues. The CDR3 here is CATSDPRTSNEQFF. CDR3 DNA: TGTGCCACCAGTGACCCTAGGACTAGCAATGAGCAGTTCTTC.

The CDR3: CASSLSQGATTDTQYF. In DNA, the CDR3 is TGTGCCAGCAGTTTAAGTCAGGGGGCGACCACAGATACGCAGTATTTT. The rearrangement uses TRBV28 and TRBJ2-3, with 8 positions matching TRBD1. CDR1 and CDR2 (germline): MDHEN, SYDVKM. The CDR3 sequence is 16 residues long. V shed 2 bases and J 2 bases; nucleotides not matched to a gene: 6.

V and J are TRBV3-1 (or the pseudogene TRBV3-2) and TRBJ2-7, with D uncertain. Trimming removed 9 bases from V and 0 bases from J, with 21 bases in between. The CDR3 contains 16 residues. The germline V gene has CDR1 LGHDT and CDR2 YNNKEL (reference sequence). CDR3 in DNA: TGTGCCAGTCCTACCCTCCCGAAGCTTGACTCCTACGAGCAGTACTTC. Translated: CASPTLPKLDSYEQYF.

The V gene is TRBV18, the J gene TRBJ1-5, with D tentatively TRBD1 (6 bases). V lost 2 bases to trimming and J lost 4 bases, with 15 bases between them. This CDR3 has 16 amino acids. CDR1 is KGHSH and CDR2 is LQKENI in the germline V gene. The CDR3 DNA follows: TGTGCCAGCTCACCAGAGGTCGGACAGACGAATCAGCCCCAGCATTTT. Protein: CASSPEVGQTNQPQHF.

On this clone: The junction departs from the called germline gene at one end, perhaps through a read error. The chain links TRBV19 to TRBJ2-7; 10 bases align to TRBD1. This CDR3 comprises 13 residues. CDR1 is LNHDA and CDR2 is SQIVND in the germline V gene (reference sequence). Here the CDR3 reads CASSISGQGLPNF. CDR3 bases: TGTGCCAGTAGTATTTCGGGACAGGGGCTCCCAAACTTC.

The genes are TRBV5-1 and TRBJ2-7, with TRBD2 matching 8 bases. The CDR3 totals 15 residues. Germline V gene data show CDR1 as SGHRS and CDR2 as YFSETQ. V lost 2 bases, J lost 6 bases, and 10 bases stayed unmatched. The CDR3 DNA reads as TGCGCCAGCAGCTTCACAAGCGGGAGTGCCGCCGAGCAGTACTTC. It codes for CASSFTSGSAAEQYF.

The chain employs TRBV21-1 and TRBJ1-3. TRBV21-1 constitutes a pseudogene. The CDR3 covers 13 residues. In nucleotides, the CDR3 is TGTGCCAGCAGCAAAGTAGGAGGATACACCATATATTTT. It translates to CASSKVGGYTIYF.

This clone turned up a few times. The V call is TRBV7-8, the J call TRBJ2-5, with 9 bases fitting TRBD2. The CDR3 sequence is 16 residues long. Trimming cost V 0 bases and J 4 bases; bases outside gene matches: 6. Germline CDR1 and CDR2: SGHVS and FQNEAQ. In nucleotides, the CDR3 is TGTGCCAGCAGCTTAGCGGGAGCGGGAGGTGCAGAGACCCAGTACTTC. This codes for CASSLAGAGGAETQYF. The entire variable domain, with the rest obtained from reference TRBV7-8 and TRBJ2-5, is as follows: GAGVSQSPRYKVAKRGQDVALRCDPISGHVSLFWYQQALGQGPEFLTYFQNEAQLDKSGLPSDRFFAERPEGSVSTLKIQRTQQEDSAVYLCASSLAGAGGAETQYFGPGTRLLVL.

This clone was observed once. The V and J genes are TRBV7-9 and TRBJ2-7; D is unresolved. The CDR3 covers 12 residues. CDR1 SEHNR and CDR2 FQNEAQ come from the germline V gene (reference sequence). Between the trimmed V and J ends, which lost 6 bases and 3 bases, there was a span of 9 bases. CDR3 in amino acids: CASSATGYEQYF. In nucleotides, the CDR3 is TGTGCCAGCAGTGCTACTGGCTACGAGCAGTACTTC.

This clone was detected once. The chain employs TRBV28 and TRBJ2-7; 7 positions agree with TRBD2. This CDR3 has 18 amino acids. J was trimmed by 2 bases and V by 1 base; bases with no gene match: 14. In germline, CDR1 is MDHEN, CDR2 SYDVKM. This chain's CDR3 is CASSLYPPTSAAPYEQYF. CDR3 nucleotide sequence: TGTGCCAGCAGTTTATACCCCCCCACTAGCGCGGCTCCCTACGAGCAGTACTTC.

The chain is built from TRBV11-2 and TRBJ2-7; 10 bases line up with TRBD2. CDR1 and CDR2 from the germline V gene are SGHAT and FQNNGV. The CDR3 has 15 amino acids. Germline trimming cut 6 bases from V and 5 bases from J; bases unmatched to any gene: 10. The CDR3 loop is CASRYIAGGFHEQYF. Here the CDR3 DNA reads TGTGCCAGCAGATATATAGCGGGAGGTTTCCACGAGCAGTACTTC. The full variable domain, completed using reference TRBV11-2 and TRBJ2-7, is EAGVAQSPRYKIIEKRQSVAFWCNPISGHATLYWYQQILGQGPKLLIQFQNNGVVDDSQLPKDRFSAERLKGVDSTLKIQPAKLEDSAVYLCASRYIAGGFHEQYFGPGTRLTVT.

CDR3 coding DNA: TGTGCCAGCAGCGCTACCGACAGGGACTATAATTCACCCCTCCACTTT. It specifies CASSATDRDYNSPLHF. The chain employs TRBV9 and TRBJ1-6, with TRBD1 matching over 7 bases. J gave up 3 bases and V 3 bases, and 6 bases lay outside the gene matches. Germline CDR1 SGDLS, CDR2 YYNGEE. This CDR3 spans 16 amino acids.

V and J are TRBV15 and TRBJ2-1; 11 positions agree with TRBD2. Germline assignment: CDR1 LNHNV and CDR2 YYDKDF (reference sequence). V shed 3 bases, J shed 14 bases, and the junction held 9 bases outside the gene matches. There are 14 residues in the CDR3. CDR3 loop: CATSSGTSGRVEFF. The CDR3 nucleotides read TGTGCCACCAGCAGCGGGACTAGCGGCAGAGTAGAGTTCTTC.

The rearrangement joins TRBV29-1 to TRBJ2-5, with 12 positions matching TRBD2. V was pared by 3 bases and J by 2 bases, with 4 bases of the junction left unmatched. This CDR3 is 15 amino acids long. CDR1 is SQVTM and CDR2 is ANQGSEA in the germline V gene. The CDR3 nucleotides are TGCAGCGTTGAGGCTAGCGGGAGGGTTCAAGAGACCCAGTACTTC. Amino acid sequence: CSVEASGRVQETQYF.

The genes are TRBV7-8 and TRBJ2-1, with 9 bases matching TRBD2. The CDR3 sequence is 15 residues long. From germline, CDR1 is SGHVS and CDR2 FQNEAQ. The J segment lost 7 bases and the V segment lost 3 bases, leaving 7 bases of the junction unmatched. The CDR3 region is CASSFLAGSGNEQFF. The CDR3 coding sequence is TGTGCCAGCAGCTTCCTAGCGGGGAGCGGTAATGAGCAGTTCTTC. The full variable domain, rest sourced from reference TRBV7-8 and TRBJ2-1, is GAGVSQSPRYKVAKRGQDVALRCDPISGHVSLFWYQQALGQGPEFLTYFQNEAQLDKSGLPSDRFFAERPEGSVSTLKIQRTQQEDSAVYLCASSFLAGSGNEQFFGPGTRLTVL.

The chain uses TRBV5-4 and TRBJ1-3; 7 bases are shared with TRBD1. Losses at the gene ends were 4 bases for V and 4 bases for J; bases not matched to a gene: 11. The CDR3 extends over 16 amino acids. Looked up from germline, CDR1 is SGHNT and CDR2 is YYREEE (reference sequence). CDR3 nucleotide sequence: TGTGCCAGCAGCACCCCGACAGGGCCAAACGGAAACACCATATATTTT. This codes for CASSTPTGPNGNTIYF. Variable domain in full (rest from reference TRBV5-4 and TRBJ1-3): ETGVTQSPTHLIKTRGQQVTLRCSSQSGHNTVSWYQQALGQGPQFIFQYYREEENGRGNFPPRFSGLQFPNYSSELNVNALELDDSALYLCASSTPTGPNGNTIYFGEGSWLTVV.

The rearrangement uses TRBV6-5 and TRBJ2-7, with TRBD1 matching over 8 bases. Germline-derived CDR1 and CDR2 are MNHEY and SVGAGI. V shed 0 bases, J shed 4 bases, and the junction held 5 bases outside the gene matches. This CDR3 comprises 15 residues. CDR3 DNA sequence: TGTGCCAGCAGTTACTCAGGACAGGGCCAATACGAGCAGTACTTC. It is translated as CASSYSGQGQYEQYF.

CDR3: CASSRGGAQNYGYTF. The DNA for the CDR3 is TGTGCCAGCAGCCGGGGAGGCGCACAGAACTATGGCTACACCTTC. This sequence joins TRBV27 and TRBJ1-2; D call uncertain. CDR3 size: 15 residues. V dropped 6 bases and J dropped 2 bases, with 16 bases sitting between them. Germline-derived CDR1 and CDR2 are MNHEY and SMNVEV (reference sequence).

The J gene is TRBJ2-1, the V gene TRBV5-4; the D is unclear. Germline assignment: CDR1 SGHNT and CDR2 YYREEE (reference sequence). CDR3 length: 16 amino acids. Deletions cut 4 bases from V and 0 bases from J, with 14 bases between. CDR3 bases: TGTGCCAGCAGCGGGCCCGCTGTTAGCTCCTACAATGAGCAGTTCTTC. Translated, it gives CASSGPAVSSYNEQFF.

As DNA, the CDR3 is TGTGCCAGCAGCTTACGAGGGACTGGGAACACCGGGGAGCTGTTTTTT. Protein: CASSLRGTGNTGELFF. V and J are TRBV7-3 and TRBJ2-2; a possible D gene is TRBD2 (6 bases). Germline values: CDR1 SGHTA, CDR2 FQGTGA. The V gene lost 2 bases and the J gene lost 1 base, with 11 bases spanning the gap. The CDR3 spans 16 residues.